The 23 T cell receptor beta chains below were found in one sample sequenced in a study of blood T cell repertoires in COVID-19. TCRdb's table, derived via immunoSEQ multiplex PCR, lists solely in-frame clones and lacks some. This repertoire shows more than 85,000 clones, over 75% found once; its top ten account for under 15%. Sequencing was performed on peripheral blood. These receptors were collected from a human donor in a cohort sampled during active COVID-19.

J is TRBJ1-2 and V is TRBV27, with D possibly TRBD1 on 5 matching bases. Germline V lookup: CDR1 MNHEY, CDR2 SMNVEV (reference sequence). Between the trimmed V and J ends, which lost 3 bases and 1 base, there was a span of 9 bases. The CDR3 length is 14 residues. The CDR3 region is CASSFSGINYGYTF. The CDR3 DNA sequence: TGTGCCAGCAGTTTTTCAGGGATTAACTATGGCTACACCTTC.

The rearrangement uses TRBV19 and TRBJ2-7, with TRBD1 identical over 9 bases. Trimming cost V 3 bases and J 1 base; bases outside gene matches: 4. The CDR3 has 15 residues. Germline V gene data show CDR1 as LNHDA and CDR2 as SQIVND (reference sequence). The CDR3 is CASSIGGQGSYEQYF. The CDR3 DNA follows: TGTGCCAGTAGTATCGGGGGACAGGGATCCTACGAGCAGTACTTC.

The chain carries TRBV2 and TRBJ1-1; 10 bases fit TRBD1. Trimming cost V 6 bases and J 3 bases; bases outside gene matches: 13. This CDR3 is 17 amino acids long. Germline assignment: CDR1 SNHLY and CDR2 FYNNEI. The CDR3 sequence is CASRFSGTGVRHTEAFF. Written as DNA, the CDR3 is TGTGCCAGCAGGTTTTCCGGGACAGGGGTTAGACACACTGAAGCTTTCTTT. The variable domain in full, with the rest retrieved from reference TRBV2 and TRBJ1-1, is EPEVTQTPSHQVTQMGQEVILRCVPISNHLYFYWYRQILGQKVEFLVSFYNNEISEKSEIFDDQFSVERPDGSNFTLKIRSTKLEDSAMYFCASRFSGTGVRHTEAFFGQGTRLTVV.

The V call is TRBV27, the J call TRBJ2-6, with D possibly being TRBD1 (5 bases). With 3 bases removed from V and 1 base from J, the gap between germline ends came to 19 bases. The CDR3 has 19 residues. Germline loops: CDR1 MNHEY, CDR2 SMNVEV (reference sequence). CDR3 sequence: CASSFLSQGFVSGANVLTF. The CDR3 DNA sequence: TGTGCCAGCAGTTTTCTCTCGCAGGGTTTTGTGTCTGGGGCCAACGTCCTGACTTTC.

The V call is TRBV10-3, the J call TRBJ2-5, with 13 bases fitting TRBD2. The germline V gene has CDR1 ENHRY and CDR2 SYGVKD. The ends lost 6 bases at V and 5 bases at J; junction bases unmatched: 6. The CDR3 has 15 amino acids. In DNA, the CDR3 is TGTGCCATCAGGAAAGGACTAGCGGGAGCGGAGACCCAGTACTTC. Protein product: CAIRKGLAGAETQYF.

This clone was recorded once. Different DNA sequences within this sample yield the same CDR3. The gene calls are TRBV7-9 and TRBJ2-7, with 7 bases fitting TRBD2. The CDR3 covers 15 residues. Germline V gives CDR1 SEHNR, CDR2 FQNEAQ (reference sequence). The junction had 5 bases not matched to a gene; V was cut back by 1 base and J by 2 bases. The CDR3 DNA sequence: TGTGCCAGCAGCTTAGTGGGCCGGGGGGCCTACGAGCAGTACTTC. This codes for CASSLVGRGAYEQYF.

V is TRBV4-2 and J is TRBJ1-2; no firm D call. The CDR3 consists of 14 residues. Germline V lookup: CDR1 LGHNA, CDR2 YNFKEQ. V was pared by 0 bases and J by 3 bases, with 8 bases between. The CDR3 DNA reads as TGTGCCAGCAGCCAAGATGGAGGCGACTATGGCTACACCTTC. Its protein product is CASSQDGGDYGYTF.

V gene TRBV5-1 combines with J gene TRBJ2-5, with a possible D match to TRBD1 (5 bases). This CDR3 region has 16 residues. V lost 1 base to trimming and J lost 4 bases, with 17 bases between them. Germline assignment: CDR1 SGHRS and CDR2 YFSETQ. The CDR3 is CASSLRGRAVTETQYF. CDR3 nucleotide sequence: TGCGCCAGCAGCTTGAGGGGCAGGGCAGTAACAGAGACCCAGTACTTC.

This chain joins TRBV5-8 and TRBJ1-1; the match to TRBD1 covers 12 bases. Per the germline V gene, CDR1 is SGHTS and CDR2 is YDEGEE. J was trimmed by 5 bases and V by 0 bases; bases with no gene match: 5. The CDR3 is made up of 16 amino acids. Here the CDR3 reads CASSLAWGQGATEAFF. The CDR3, as DNA: TGTGCCAGCAGCTTGGCATGGGGACAGGGGGCGACTGAAGCTTTCTTT.

In its sample, this clone was seen once. The chain joins TRBV6-2 or TRBV6-3 to TRBJ1-2; a weak D match, TRBD1 (5 bases). V shed 6 bases and J shed 1 base, with 9 bases lying between them. The CDR3 is 13 amino acids. Per germline, CDR1 MNHEY and CDR2 SVGEGT. CDR3 protein: CASSLRGNYGYTF. CDR3 bases: TGTGCCAGCAGCCTAAGGGGTAACTATGGCTACACCTTC.

The V and J genes are TRBV11-2 and TRBJ2-1; 12 bases align to TRBD2. V lost 5 bases to trimming and J lost 4 bases; unmatched junction nucleotides: 3. From germline, CDR1 is SGHAT and CDR2 FQNNGV. This CDR3 is 15 amino acids long. CDR3 in amino acids: CASSPTSGRYNEQFF. The CDR3 nucleotides are TGTGCCAGCAGCCCGACTAGCGGGAGATACAATGAGCAGTTCTTC. The variable domain in full, completed from reference TRBV11-2 and TRBJ2-1, reads EAGVAQSPRYKIIEKRQSVAFWCNPISGHATLYWYQQILGQGPKLLIQFQNNGVVDDSQLPKDRFSAERLKGVDSTLKIQPAKLEDSAVYLCASSPTSGRYNEQFFGPGTRLTVL.

This clone was counted between two and nine times. The J gene is TRBJ2-3, the V gene TRBV19; 9 bases are a match to TRBD1. CDR1 and CDR2 from the germline V gene are LNHDA and SQIVND (reference sequence). Trimming took 3 bases from V and 8 from J; bases not matched to a gene: 9. The CDR3 sequence is 15 residues long. DNA for the CDR3: TGTGCCAGTAGTATTGAGGACAGGGGATACGGTACGCAGTATTTT. It specifies CASSIEDRGYGTQYF.

The V call is TRBV4-1, the J call TRBJ1-1, with 9 nucleotides matching TRBD1. With 1 base clipped from V and 2 bases from J, the junction kept 5 bases outside the gene matches. Germline loops: CDR1 MGHRA, CDR2 YSYEKL. The CDR3 is 16 amino acids. The CDR3 DNA follows: TGCGCCAGCAGCCAAGGCGACAGGGGGAGAAACACTGAAGCTTTCTTT. Translated, it gives CASSQGDRGRNTEAFF.

The chain carries TRBV5-1 and TRBJ1-6, with 7 bases that match TRBD1. The length of the CDR3 is 15 residues. Germline assignment: CDR1 SGHRS and CDR2 YFSETQ. Losses at the gene ends were 3 bases for V and 8 bases for J; bases not matched to a gene: 8. The CDR3 DNA is TGCGCCAGCAGCTCCCTACAGGGGAGTGATTCACCCCTCCACTTT. Residues: CASSSLQGSDSPLHF.

The chain carries TRBV10-3 and TRBJ1-3, with TRBD1 as a possible D gene (6 bases). V was cut by 6 bases and J by 0 bases, with 15 bases left in between. This CDR3 is 16 amino acids long. CDR1 is ENHRY and CDR2 is SYGVKD in the germline V gene. CDR3 in DNA: TGTGCCATCAGCCAGGGACACCAGAGCTCTGGAAACACCATATATTTT. It codes for CAISQGHQSSGNTIYF.

The V and J genes are TRBV27 and TRBJ1-1; the D gene is possibly TRBD1 (6 bases). V was trimmed by 2 bases and J by 0 bases, leaving 13 bases between them. Germline CDR1 MNHEY, CDR2 SMNVEV (reference sequence). This CDR3 region has 16 residues. This CDR3 is CASSLRPGAMNTEAFF. In nucleotides, the CDR3 is TGTGCCAGCAGTTTAAGACCAGGGGCCATGAACACTGAAGCTTTCTTT.

This chain links TRBV7-8 with TRBJ2-7, with TRBD2 identical over 7 bases. In germline, CDR1 is SGHVS, CDR2 FQNEAQ. The length of the CDR3 is 16 residues. J gave up 1 base and V 1 base, and 7 bases lay outside the gene matches. CDR3 sequence (DNA): TGTGCCAGCAGCTTAGGAGTTGGGCGGGGGTCCTACGAGCAGTACTTC. This codes for CASSLGVGRGSYEQYF.

The V and J genes are TRBV4-1 and TRBJ1-4; 8 nucleotides match TRBD1. This CDR3 contains 16 residues. Germline V gives CDR1 MGHRA, CDR2 YSYEKL. V dropped 1 base and J dropped 1; count of bases not matched to a gene: 2. CDR3 sequence (DNA): TGCGCCAGCAGCCAAGGTACAGGGGGAACTAATGAAAAACTGTTTTTT. This sequence encodes CASSQGTGGTNEKLFF.

The chain is built from TRBV30 and TRBJ1-4; possibly TRBD1 for D (5 bases). The CDR3 runs to 15 residues. Trimming left V 1 base short and J 5 bases short, with 14 bases between. From germline, CDR1 is GTSNPN and CDR2 SVGIG (reference sequence). CDR3 DNA: TGTGCCTGGAGTGCCAGGGTCGGTACCAATGAAAAACTGTTTTTT. Translating it yields CAWSARVGTNEKLFF.

The chain recombines TRBV2 with TRBJ2-1; 8 bases are shared with TRBD2. Germline V gene lookup returns CDR1 SNHLY and CDR2 FYNNEI. Unmatched junction bases numbered 7, after V lost 5 bases and J lost 7 bases. This CDR3 comprises 14 residues. The CDR3 DNA follows: TGTGCCAGCAGTCAGACTAGCGCCCTAAATGAGCAGTTCTTC. Protein: CASSQTSALNEQFF.

The chain carries TRBV7-2 and TRBJ2-3, with D possibly being TRBD2 (6 bases). CDR3 length: 15 residues. Trimming cost V 3 bases and J 4 bases, with 14 bases left between them. Per the germline V gene, CDR1 is SGHTA and CDR2 is FQGNSA. The CDR3 DNA reads as TGTGCCAGCAGCTTGGCCGGGAGCCCAGCAGATACGCAGTATTTT. This translates into CASSLAGSPADTQYF.

The V and J genes are TRBV4-3 and TRBJ2-7; possibly TRBD2 for D (6 bases). Trimming left V 0 bases short and J 5 bases short, with 14 bases between. The CDR3 consists of 15 residues. Germline V lookup: CDR1 LGHNA, CDR2 YSLEER. The DNA of the CDR3 is TGCGCCAGCAGCCAAGATTTTGCGGGGAACCACGAGCAGTACTTC. Amino acids: CASSQDFAGNHEQYF.

J is TRBJ2-1 and V is TRBV3-1 (or the pseudogene TRBV3-2); D uncertain. With 0 bases removed from V and 7 bases from J, the gap between germline ends came to 19 bases. This CDR3 comprises 17 residues. Germline lookup yields CDR1 LGHDT and CDR2 YNNKEL (reference sequence). CDR3 residues: CASSQDFGSATGNEQFF. The DNA of the CDR3 is TGTGCCAGCAGCCAAGATTTTGGCTCCGCGACCGGGAATGAGCAGTTCTTC.